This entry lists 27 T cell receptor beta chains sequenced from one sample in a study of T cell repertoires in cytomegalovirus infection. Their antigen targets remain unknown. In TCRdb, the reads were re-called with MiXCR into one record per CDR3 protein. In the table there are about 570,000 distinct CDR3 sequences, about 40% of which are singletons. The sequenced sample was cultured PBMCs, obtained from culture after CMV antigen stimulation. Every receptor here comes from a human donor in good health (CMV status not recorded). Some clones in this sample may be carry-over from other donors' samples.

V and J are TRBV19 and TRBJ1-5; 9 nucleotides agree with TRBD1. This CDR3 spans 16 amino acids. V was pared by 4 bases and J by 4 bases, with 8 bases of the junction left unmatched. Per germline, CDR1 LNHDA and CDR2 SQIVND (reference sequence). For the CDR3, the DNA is TGTGCCAGTAGTACCCAAGGGACAGGGAAAAATCAGCCCCAGCATTTT. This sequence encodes CASSTQGTGKNQPQHF.

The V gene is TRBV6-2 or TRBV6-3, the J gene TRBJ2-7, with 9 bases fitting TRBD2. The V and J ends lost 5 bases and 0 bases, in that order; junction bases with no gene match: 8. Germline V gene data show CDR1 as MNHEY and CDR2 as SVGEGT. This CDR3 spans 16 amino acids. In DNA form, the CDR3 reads TGTGCCAGCAGTATCCGTAGCGGGAGTGTCTCCTACGAGCAGTACTTC. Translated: CASSIRSGSVSYEQYF.

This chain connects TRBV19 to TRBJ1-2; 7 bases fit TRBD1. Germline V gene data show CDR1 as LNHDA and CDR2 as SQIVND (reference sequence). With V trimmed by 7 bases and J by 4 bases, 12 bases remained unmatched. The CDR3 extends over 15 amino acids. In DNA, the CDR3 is TGTGCCAGTACCGCGACAGGGTCCCATGGCTATGGCTACACCTTC. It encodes CASTATGSHGYGYTF.

In DNA, the CDR3 is TGTGCCAGCAGTGGGGCCGATTCCTATGGCTACACCTTC. Translated, it gives CASSGADSYGYTF. The rearrangement links TRBV2 to TRBJ1-2; D is unresolved. Germline V gives CDR1 SNHLY, CDR2 FYNNEI. CDR3 length: 13 amino acids. V was trimmed by 4 bases and J by 4 bases, leaving 10 bases between them.

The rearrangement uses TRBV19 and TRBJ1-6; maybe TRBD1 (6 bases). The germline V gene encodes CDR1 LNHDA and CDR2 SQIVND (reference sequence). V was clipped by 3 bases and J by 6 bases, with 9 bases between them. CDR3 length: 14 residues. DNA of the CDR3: TGTGCCAGTAGTATGCGGGACACTAATTCACCCCTCCACTTT. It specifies CASSMRDTNSPLHF.

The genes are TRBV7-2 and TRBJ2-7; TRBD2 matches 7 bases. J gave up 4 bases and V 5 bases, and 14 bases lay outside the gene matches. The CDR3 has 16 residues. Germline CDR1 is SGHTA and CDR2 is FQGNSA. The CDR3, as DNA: TGTGCCAGCAGCCGAGGGTTGGCGGGAGAGGGATACGAGCAGTACTTC. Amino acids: CASSRGLAGEGYEQYF.

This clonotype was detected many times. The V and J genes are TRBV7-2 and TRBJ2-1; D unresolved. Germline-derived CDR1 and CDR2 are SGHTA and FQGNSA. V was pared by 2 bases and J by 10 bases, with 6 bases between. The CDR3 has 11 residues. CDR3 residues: CASSLTPEQFF. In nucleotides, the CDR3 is TGTGCCAGCAGCTTAACACCCGAGCAGTTCTTC. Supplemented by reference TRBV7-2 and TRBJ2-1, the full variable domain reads GAGVSQSPSNKVTEKGKDVELRCDPISGHTALYWYRQSLGQGLEFLIYFQGNSAPDKSGLPSDRFSAERTGGSVSTLTIQRTQQEDSAVYLCASSLTPEQFFGPGTRLTVL.

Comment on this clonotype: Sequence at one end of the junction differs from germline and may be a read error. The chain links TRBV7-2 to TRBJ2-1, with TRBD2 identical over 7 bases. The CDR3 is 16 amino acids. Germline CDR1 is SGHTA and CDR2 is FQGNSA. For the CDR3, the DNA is TGTGCCAGCAGCTTATGGGGCGGGAGCTCCTACAATGAGCAGTCCTTC. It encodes CASSLWGGSSYNEQSF.

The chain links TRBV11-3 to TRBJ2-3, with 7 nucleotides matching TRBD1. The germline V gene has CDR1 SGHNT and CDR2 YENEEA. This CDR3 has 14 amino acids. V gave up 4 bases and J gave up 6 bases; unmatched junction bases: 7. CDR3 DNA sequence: TGTGCCAGCAGCTCACAGGGGATAGAGGATACGCAGTATTTT. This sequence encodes CASSSQGIEDTQYF.

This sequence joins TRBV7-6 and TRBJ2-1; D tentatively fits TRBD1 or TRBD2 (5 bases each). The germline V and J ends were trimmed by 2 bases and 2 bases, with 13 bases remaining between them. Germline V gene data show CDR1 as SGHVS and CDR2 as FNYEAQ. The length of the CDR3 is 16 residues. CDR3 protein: CASSLRTPGPYNEQFF. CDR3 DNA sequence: TGTGCCAGCAGCTTACGGACCCCGGGACCCTACAATGAGCAGTTCTTC.

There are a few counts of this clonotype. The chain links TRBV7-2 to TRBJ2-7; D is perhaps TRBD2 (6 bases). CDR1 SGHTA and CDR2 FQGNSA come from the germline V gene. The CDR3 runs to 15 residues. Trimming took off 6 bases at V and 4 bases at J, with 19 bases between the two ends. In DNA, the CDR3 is TGTGCCAGCAGTCCCCGTGTTAGCGGTCCTTACGAGCAGTACTTC. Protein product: CASSPRVSGPYEQYF.

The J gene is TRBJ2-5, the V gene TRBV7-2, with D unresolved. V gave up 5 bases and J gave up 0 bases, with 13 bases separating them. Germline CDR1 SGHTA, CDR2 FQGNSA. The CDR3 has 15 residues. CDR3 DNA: TGTGCCAGCAGCCAACGACTGGGGAACCAAGAGACCCAGTACTTC. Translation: CASSQRLGNQETQYF.

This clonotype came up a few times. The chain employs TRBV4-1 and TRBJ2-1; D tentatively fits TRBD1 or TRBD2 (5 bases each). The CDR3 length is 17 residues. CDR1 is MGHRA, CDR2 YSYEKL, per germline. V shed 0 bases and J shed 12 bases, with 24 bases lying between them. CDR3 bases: TGCGCCAGCAGCCAAGATGTGTATAGACAGCGGACCGGCGGGCAGTTCTTC. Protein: CASSQDVYRQRTGGQFF.

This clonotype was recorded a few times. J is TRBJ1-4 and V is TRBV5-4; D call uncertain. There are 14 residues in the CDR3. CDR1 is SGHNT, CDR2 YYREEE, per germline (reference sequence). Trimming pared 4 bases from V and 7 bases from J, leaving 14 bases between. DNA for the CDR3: TGTGCCAGCAGCGTTCAGCGCTCGGGTGAAAAACTGTTTTTT. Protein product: CASSVQRSGEKLFF.

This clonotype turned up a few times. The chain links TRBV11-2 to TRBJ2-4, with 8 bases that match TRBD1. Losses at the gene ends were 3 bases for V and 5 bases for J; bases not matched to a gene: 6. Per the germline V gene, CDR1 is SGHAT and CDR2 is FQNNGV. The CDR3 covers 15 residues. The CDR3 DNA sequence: TGTGCCAGCAGCTTTAGCCCGACAGGGGAAAACATTCAGTACTTC. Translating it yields CASSFSPTGENIQYF.

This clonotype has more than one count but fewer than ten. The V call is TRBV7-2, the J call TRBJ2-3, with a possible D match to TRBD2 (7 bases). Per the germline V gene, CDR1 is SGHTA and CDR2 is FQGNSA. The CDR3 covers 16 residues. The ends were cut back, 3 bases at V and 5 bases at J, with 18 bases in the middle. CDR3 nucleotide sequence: TGTGCCAGCAGCTTTTTCGGCCCGGGGGGCGGAGATACGCAGTATTTT. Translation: CASSFFGPGGGDTQYF.

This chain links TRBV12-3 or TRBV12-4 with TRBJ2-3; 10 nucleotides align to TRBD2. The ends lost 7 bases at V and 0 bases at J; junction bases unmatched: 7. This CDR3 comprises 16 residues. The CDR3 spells CASTKVLAGSTDTQYF. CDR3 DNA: TGTGCCAGCACCAAAGTACTAGCGGGAAGCACAGATACGCAGTATTTT.

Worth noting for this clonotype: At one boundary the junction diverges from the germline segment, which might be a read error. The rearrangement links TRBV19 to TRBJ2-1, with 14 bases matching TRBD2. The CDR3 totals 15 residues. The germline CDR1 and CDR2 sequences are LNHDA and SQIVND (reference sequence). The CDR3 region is CASSTGTSGGPPVVF. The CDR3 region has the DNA TGTGCCAGTAGTACAGGGACTAGCGGGGGTCCCCCGGTGGTCTTC.

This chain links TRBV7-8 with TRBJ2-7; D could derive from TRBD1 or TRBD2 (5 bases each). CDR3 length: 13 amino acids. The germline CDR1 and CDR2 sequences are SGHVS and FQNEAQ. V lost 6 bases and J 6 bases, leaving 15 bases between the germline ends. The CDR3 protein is CASSLGTLREQYF. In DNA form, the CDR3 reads TGTGCCAGCAGTCTAGGGACCCTCCGCGAGCAGTACTTC.

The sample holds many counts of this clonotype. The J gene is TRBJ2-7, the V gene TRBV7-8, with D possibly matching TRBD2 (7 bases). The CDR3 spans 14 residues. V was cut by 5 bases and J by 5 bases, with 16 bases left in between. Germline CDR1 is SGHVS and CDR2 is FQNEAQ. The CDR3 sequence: CASSPWGGQNEQYF. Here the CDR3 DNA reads TGTGCCAGCAGCCCTTGGGGGGGGCAGAACGAGCAGTACTTC.

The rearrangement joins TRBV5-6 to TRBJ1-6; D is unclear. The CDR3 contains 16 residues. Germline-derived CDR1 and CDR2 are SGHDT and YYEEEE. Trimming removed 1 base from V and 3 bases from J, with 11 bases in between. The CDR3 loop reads CASSLWGTDYNSPLHF. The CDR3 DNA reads TGTGCCAGCAGCTTGTGGGGAACCGACTATAATTCACCCCTCCACTTT. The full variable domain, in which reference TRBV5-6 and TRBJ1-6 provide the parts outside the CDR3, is DAGVTQSPTHLIKTRGQQVTLRCSPKSGHDTVSWYQQALGQGPQFIFQYYEEEERQRGNFPDRFSGHQFPNYSSELNVNALLLGDSALYLCASSLWGTDYNSPLHFGNGTRLTVT.

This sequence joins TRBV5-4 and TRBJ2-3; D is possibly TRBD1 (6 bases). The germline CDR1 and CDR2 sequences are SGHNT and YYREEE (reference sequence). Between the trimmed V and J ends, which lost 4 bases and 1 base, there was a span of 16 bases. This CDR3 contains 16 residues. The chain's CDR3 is CASSVTSGVGTDTQYF. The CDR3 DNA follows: TGTGCCAGCAGCGTGACGTCAGGGGTAGGCACAGATACGCAGTATTTT.

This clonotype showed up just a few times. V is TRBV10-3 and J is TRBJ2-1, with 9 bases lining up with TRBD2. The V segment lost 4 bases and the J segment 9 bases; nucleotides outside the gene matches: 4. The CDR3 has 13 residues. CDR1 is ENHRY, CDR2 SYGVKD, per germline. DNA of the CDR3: TGTGCCATCAGTGGTCAGCGGGAGGCTGAGCAGTTCTTC. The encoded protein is CAISGQREAEQFF.

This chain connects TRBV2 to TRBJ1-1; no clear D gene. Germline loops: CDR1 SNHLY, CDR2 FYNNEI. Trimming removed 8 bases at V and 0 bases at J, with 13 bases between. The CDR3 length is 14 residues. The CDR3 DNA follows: TGTGCCAGCGGGGAAAGACACCTGAACACTGAAGCTTTCTTT. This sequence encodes CASGERHLNTEAFF.

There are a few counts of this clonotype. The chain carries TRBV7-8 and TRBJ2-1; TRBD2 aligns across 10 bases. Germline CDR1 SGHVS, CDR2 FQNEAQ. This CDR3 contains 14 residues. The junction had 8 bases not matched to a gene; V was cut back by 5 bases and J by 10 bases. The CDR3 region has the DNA TGTGCCAGCAGCCAAAGCGGGAGGGAAGGAGAGCAGTTCTTC. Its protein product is CASSQSGREGEQFF.

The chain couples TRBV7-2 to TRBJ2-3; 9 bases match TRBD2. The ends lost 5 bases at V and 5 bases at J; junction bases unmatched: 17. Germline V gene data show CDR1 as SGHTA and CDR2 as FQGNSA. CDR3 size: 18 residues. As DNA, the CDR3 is TGTGCCAGCAGCCCCCCGGCGCTACCGGGACTAGCCTTAGATACGCAGTATTTT. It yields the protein CASSPPALPGLALDTQYF. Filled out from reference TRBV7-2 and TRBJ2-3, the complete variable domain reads GAGVSQSPSNKVTEKGKDVELRCDPISGHTALYWYRQSLGQGLEFLIYFQGNSAPDKSGLPSDRFSAERTGGSVSTLTIQRTQQEDSAVYLCASSPPALPGLALDTQYFGPGTRLTVL.

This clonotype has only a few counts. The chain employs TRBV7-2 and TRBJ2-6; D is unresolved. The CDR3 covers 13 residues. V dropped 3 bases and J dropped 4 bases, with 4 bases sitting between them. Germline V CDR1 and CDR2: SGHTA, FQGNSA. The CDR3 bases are TGTGCCAGCAGCTTTGGAGGGGCCAACGTCCTGACTTTC. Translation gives CASSFGGANVLTF.